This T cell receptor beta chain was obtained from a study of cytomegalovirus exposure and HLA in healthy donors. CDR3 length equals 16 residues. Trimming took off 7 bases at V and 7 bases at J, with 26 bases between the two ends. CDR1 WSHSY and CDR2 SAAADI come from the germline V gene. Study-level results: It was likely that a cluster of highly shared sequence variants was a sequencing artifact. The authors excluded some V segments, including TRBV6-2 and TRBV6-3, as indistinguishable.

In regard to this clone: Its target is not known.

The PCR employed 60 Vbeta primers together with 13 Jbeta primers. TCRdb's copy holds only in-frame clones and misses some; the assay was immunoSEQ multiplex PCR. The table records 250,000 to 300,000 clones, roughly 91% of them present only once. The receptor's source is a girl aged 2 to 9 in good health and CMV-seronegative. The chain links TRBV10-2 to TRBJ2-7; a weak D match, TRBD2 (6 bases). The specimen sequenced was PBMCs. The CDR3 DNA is TGCGCCAGCACCTCCACGGGCAGGGATAGCGGAGAGGAGCAGTACTTC. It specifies CASTSTGRDSGEEQYF.